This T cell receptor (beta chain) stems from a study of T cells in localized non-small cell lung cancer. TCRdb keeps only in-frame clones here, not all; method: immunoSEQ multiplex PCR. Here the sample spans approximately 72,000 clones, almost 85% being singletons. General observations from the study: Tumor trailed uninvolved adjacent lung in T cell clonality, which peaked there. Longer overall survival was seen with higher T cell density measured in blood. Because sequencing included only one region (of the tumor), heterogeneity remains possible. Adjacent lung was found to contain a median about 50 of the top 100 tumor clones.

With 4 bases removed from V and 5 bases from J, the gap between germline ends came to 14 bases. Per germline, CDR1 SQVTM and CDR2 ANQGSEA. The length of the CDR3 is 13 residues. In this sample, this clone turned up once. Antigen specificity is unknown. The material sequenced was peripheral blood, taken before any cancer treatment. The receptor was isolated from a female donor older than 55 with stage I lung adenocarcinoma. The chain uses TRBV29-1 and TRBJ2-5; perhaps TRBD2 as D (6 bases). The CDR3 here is CSVGGSRGETQYF. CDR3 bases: TGCAGCGTTGGCGGTTCACGGGGGGAGACCCAGTACTTC.